The T cell receptor beta chain under discussion was sequenced for a study of metastatic and nonmetastatic thyroid tumors. Study summary: Repertoires of blood and of tissue (tumor or nodule) from malignant and benign thyroid patients were compared.

Germline V CDR1 and CDR2: MDHEN, SYDVKM. The CDR3 consists of 14 residues. V was clipped by 7 bases and J by 3 bases, with 16 bases between them. Broader study findings: Patients with malignant thyroid tumors reportedly had significantly higher TCR beta diversity than those with benign nodules, in blood and tumor.

Nobody among the patients had been given any treatment before thyroid surgery. Methods used by the authors: Across clinicopathological groups, CDR3 differences served as the basis for building a distant-metastasis classifier for papillary thyroid cancer. TCRdb reprocessed the PCR reads via MiXCR. The V and J calls and clone size come from TCRdb's table, not from the authors' own analysis. Among tens of thousands of clones listed, about 29% were seen once. This clone was counted at least ten times. Its specificity is not known. This TCR derives from a female donor with papillary thyroid cancer or a benign thyroid nodule (not recorded which). Some clones in this sample may be carry-over from other donors' samples. The specimen sequenced was blood. This chain connects TRBV28 to TRBJ2-7, with D possibly called TRBD1 or TRBD2 (5 bases each). The CDR3 region is CASKQPGRDYEQYF. DNA for the CDR3: TGTGCCAGCAAACAACCGGGACGGGACTACGAGCAGTACTTC.